This T cell receptor beta chain is drawn from a study of T-cell memory formation after mild COVID-19. This CDR3 is built from 15 residues. J lost 5 bases, V lost 4 bases, and 10 bases had no gene match. Study results and caveats: Contracting CD4+ clones lay largely in CM and EM, with CD8+ ones residing in EMRA. Day 15 to 85 contracting clones showed balanced CD4/CD8; day 15 to 37 expanders favored CD4+.

With regard to this clonotype: Its antigen remains unknown.

A 5'RACE reaction primed in the constant segment made cDNA libraries of TCR alpha and TCR beta, and these carried sample barcodes and UMIs. TCRdb used MiXCR to reprocess the 5' RACE reads, holding one entry per CDR3 protein. The repertoire holds about 470,000 distinct CDR3 sequences, with approximately 23% as singletons. The chain has TRBV12-3 or TRBV12-4 and TRBJ1-2; 7 bases agree with TRBD1. Sequenced: PBMCs or a T cell subset sorted from them (not recorded which). This clonotype was obtained from an adult woman who had mild COVID-19 (a few samples of this study predate the infection). Cell type and time point are not known. The CDR3 region is CASSSTPPTGYGYTF. Here the CDR3 DNA reads TGTGCCAGCAGTTCCACCCCCCCGACAGGGTATGGCTACACCTTC.